These T cell receptor beta chains were read from a single sample in a study of blood T cell repertoires in COVID-19. Generated by immunoSEQ multiplex PCR, the TCRdb table keeps only in-frame clones and is missing some. The sample holds about 240,000 clones, around 85% seen once. Material: peripheral blood. These receptors originate from a woman aged 25 to 45 who had recovered from COVID-19. Each CDR3 is given with its conserved first and last residue. The D gene is left open where the match is weak.

J: TRBJ1-4; V: TRBV7-2; D: -; CDR3: CASSLDRSVGKLFF
J: TRBJ2-1; V: TRBV15; D: -; CDR3: CATSRDGQVGEQFF
J: TRBJ1-2; V: TRBV12-3/TRBV12-4; D: -; CDR3: CASSLGQNYGYTF
J: TRBJ2-7; V: TRBV6-2/TRBV6-3; D: TRBD1; CDR3: CASSAFTPGTGASYEQYF
J: TRBJ1-1; V: TRBV29-1; D: -; CDR3: CSYNRGVTEAFF
J: TRBJ2-1; V: TRBV30; D: TRBD1; CDR3: CAWRQGRTLF
J: TRBJ1-4; V: TRBV2; D: TRBD1; CDR3: CASSLDRGDEKLFF
J: TRBJ1-4; V: TRBV29-1; D: TRBD1; CDR3: CSVLGGTGNEKLFF
J: TRBJ1-6; V: TRBV4-1; D: -; CDR3: CASSQAWANSPLHF
J: TRBJ2-1; V: TRBV6-5; D: -; CDR3: CASGADLYNEQFF
J: TRBJ2-3; V: TRBV7-3; D: -; CDR3: CASSEGADTQYF
J: TRBJ2-1; V: TRBV5-6; D: TRBD2; CDR3: CASSLGTSRSANEQFF
J: TRBJ2-5; V: TRBV4-2; D: TRBD2; CDR3: CASSQPTSGGAETQYF
J: TRBJ1-1; V: TRBV7-3; D: -; CDR3: CASSRRSGIGEDTEAFF
J: TRBJ2-3; V: TRBV5-8; D: -; CDR3: CASSLLLESLTDTQYF
J: TRBJ2-7; V: TRBV3-1/TRBV3-2; D: TRBD1; CDR3: CASSQGTGGREQYF
J: TRBJ2-7; V: TRBV18; D: TRBD1; CDR3: CASSQGQLKSSYEQYF
J: TRBJ2-3; V: TRBV2; D: -; CDR3: CASSLDSGDTQYF